This T cell receptor (beta chain) emerged from a study of cytomegalovirus exposure and HLA in healthy donors. Here immunoSEQ multiplex PCR was the method, and the copy in TCRdb shows in-frame clones only, minus some. Of some 240,000 clones listed, roughly 83% are singletons. Only one count was recorded for this clone. Germline values: CDR1 SGHNT, CDR2 YYREEE (reference sequence). V trimming: 3 bases; J trimming: 8 bases; junction bases outside the gene matches: 3. The CDR3 spans 14 residues. The specimen was PBMCs. V is TRBV5-4 and J is TRBJ2-1; 12 bases map to TRBD2. This TCR was sampled from a woman aged 18-35 years in good health and CMV-seronegative. The CDR3 coding sequence is TGTGCCAGCAGCTGGACTAGCGGGAATCATGAGCAGTTCTTC. It is translated as CASSWTSGNHEQFF.